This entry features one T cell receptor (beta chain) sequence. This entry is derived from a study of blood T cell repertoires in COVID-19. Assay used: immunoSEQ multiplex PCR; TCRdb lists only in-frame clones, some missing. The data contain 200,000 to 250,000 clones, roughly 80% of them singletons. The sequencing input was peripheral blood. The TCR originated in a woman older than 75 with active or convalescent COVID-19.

CDR3 DNA sequence: TGTGCCAGCACCACAGGGGGGGAGAACACTGAAGCTTTCTTT. Its translation is CASTTGGENTEAFF. The chain has TRBV6-5 and TRBJ1-1; TRBD1 matches at 8 bases. The junction had 5 bases not matched to a gene; V was cut back by 7 bases and J by 1 base. From germline, CDR1 is MNHEY and CDR2 SVGAGI. CDR3 length equals 14 residues.